This T cell receptor beta chain was retrieved from a study of response to subunit inactivated influenza vaccine. TCRdb reanalysed the RT-PCR reads using MiXCR and keeps one entry per CDR3 protein. The repertoire holds 450,000 to 700,000 distinct CDR3 sequences, with 14% as singletons. This clonotype was counted a few times. The germline V gene encodes CDR1 DFQATT and CDR2 SNEGSKA (reference sequence). This CDR3 region has 15 residues. Unmatched junction bases numbered 13, after V lost 4 bases and J lost 6 bases. The source of this sequence is a man aged 45-65 years who received an inactivated influenza vaccine. The source was PBMCs from blood, collected roughly 12 days after vaccination. V gene TRBV20-1 combines with J gene TRBJ2-7, with 9 nucleotides matching TRBD2. The CDR3 nucleotides are TGCAGTGCTAATACGCCTAGCGGGATTCGTAGCGAGCAGTACTTC. Amino acid sequence: CSANTPSGIRSEQYF.